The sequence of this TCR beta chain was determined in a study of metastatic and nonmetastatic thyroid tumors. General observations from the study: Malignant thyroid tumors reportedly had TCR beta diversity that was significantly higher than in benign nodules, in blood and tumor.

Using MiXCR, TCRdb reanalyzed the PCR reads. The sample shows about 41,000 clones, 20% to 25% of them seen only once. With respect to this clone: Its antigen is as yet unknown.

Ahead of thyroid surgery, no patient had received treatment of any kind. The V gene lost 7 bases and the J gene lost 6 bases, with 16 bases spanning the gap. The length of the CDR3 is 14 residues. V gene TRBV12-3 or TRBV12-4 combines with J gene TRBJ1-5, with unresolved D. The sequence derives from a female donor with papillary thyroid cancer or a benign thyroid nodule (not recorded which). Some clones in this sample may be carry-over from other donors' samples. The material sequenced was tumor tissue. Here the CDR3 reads CASNPGGMGQPQHF. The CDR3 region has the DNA TGTGCCAGCAATCCAGGTGGTATGGGTCAGCCCCAGCATTTT.